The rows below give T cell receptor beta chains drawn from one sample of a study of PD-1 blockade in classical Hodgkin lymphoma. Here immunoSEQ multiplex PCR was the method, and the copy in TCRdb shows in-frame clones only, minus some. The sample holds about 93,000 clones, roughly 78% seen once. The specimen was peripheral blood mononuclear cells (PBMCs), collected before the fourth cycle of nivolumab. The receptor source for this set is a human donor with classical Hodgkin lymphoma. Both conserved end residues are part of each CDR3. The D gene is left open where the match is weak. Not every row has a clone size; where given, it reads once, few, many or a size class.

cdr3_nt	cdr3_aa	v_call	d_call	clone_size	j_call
TGTGCCAGCAGTTTTAAACCGTCCCTAACCCATTTCTACGAGCAGTACTTC	CASSFKPSLTHFYEQYF	TRBV27	NA	NA	TRBJ2-7
TGTGCCATCACGCCGGGACAGGGGGCAGATACGCAGTATTTT	CAITPGQGADTQYF	TRBV10-3	TRBD1	NA	TRBJ2-3
TGCGCCAGCGGCGCGGGAAGCACAGATACGCAGTATTTT	CASGAGSTDTQYF	TRBV5-1	NA	few	TRBJ2-3
TGTGCCAGCAGCTCCCTAGGGGGCGCACTTGAAGAAAAACTGTTTTTT	CASSSLGGALEEKLFF	TRBV5-6	TRBD1	NA	TRBJ1-4
TGTGCCAGCAGTGTTGCGGGGCCTCCCGATGAGCAGTTCTTC	CASSVAGPPDEQFF	TRBV6-4	NA	NA	TRBJ2-1
TGTGCCAGCAGCTTAGGCGTGTCTCTGAACACTGAAGCTTTCTTT	CASSLGVSLNTEAFF	TRBV7-6	NA	NA	TRBJ1-1
TGTGCCAGCAGTTACTCCCCGGGACATTTCTACGAGCAGTACTTC	CASSYSPGHFYEQYF	TRBV6-5	NA	once	TRBJ2-7
TGTGCCAGCTCACCTACGAGAGGGACTAGCAATCAGCCCCAGCATTTT	CASSPTRGTSNQPQHF	TRBV18	NA	few	TRBJ1-5
TGTGCCAGCAGGGACCCTGGAGGGGGGACAGATACGCAGTATTTT	CASRDPGGGTDTQYF	TRBV6-6	NA	NA	TRBJ2-3
TGTGCCAGCAGTTGGACAGGCTCTGGAAACACCATATATTTT	CASSWTGSGNTIYF	TRBV7-2	TRBD1	many	TRBJ1-3
TGTGCCAGCAGCCGGGGGGGACGGGCAGATACGCAGTATTTT	CASSRGGRADTQYF	TRBV6-5	TRBD2	once	TRBJ2-3
TGCGCCAGCAGCTTACTACCTAATCTCTACGAGCAGTACTTC	CASSLLPNLYEQYF	TRBV5-1	NA	few	TRBJ2-7
TGTGCCAGTAGTATACGGGTTAGCCAAGAGACCCAGTACTTC	CASSIRVSQETQYF	TRBV19	NA	NA	TRBJ2-5
TGTGCCAGCAGCTCTGCCACAGATACGCAGTATTTT	CASSSATDTQYF	TRBV7-9	NA	NA	TRBJ2-3
TGTGCCAGCAGGGCCTTGGGACTAGGGATGGGCAATGAGCAGTTCTTC	CASRALGLGMGNEQFF	TRBV28	TRBD2	NA	TRBJ2-1
TGTGCCAGCAGCTTGGAGGGACTAGCGGGGGGAGTTGGGGAGAAAGATACGCAGTATTTT	CASSLEGLAGGVGEKDTQYF	TRBV7-8	TRBD2	NA	TRBJ2-3
TGTGCCAGCAGCTTCTACAGACTAGCCTCATACAATGAGCAGTTCTTC	CASSFYRLASYNEQFF	TRBV7-9	TRBD2	NA	TRBJ2-1
TGTGCCAGCAGCTGGGGACTAGCGGGAAACACCGGGGAGCTGTTTTTT	CASSWGLAGNTGELFF	TRBV2	TRBD2	NA	TRBJ2-2
TGTGCCAGCAGTTTATCGCACCGGACAGGCGGTGGCACTGAAGCTTTCTTT	CASSLSHRTGGGTEAFF	TRBV27	TRBD1	NA	TRBJ1-1
TGCGCCAGCAGCTTCCCGGGACTAGCGGGGGGGAGCTCCTACAATGAGCAGTTCTTC	CASSFPGLAGGSSYNEQFF	TRBV5-1	TRBD2	NA	TRBJ2-1
TGTGCCACCCGGACAGATTCTAGCACAGATACGCAGTATTTT	CATRTDSSTDTQYF	TRBV10-3	NA	NA	TRBJ2-3
TGTGCCAGCAGCCCGCCCGGGCCCGGAGGAGACACCATATATTTT	CASSPPGPGGDTIYF	TRBV7-3	NA	NA	TRBJ1-3
TGTGCCAGCAGTGAATGGGGCCAGGCACGAAACCCTGGGGGGACCCAGTACTTC	CASSEWGQARNPGGTQYF	TRBV25-1	NA	NA	TRBJ2-5
TGTGCCAGCAGTTACCTCCCCAGTCGTGGTCCCCTCCACTTT	CASSYLPSRGPLHF	TRBV6-5	NA	NA	TRBJ1-6
TGTGCCAGCAGTAGAGAGAGCTCTGGAAACACCATATATTTT	CASSRESSGNTIYF	TRBV6-1	NA	once	TRBJ1-3
TGCGCCAGCAGCGACCGGACTAGCGGGGGTTCCCAATGGCAGTTCTTC	CASSDRTSGGSQWQFF	TRBV5-1	TRBD2	NA	TRBJ2-1
TGTGCCAGCAGCTTATTGGGGGACAATCAGCCCCAGCATTTT	CASSLLGDNQPQHF	TRBV7-9	NA	many	TRBJ1-5
TGCGCCAGCAGCTTGGACCAGGGGAGGGACATTCAGTACTTC	CASSLDQGRDIQYF	TRBV5-1	NA	NA	TRBJ2-4
TGTGCCAGCAGCTTAGTGGGGCCCCCGGAGACCCAGTACTTC	CASSLVGPPETQYF	TRBV7-2	NA	NA	TRBJ2-5
TGTGCCAGCAGCCGAAAGCCAGATTACGAGCAGTACTTC	CASSRKPDYEQYF	TRBV7-2	NA	NA	TRBJ2-7
TGTGCCAGCAGCAAGGGGACAGGGAGCTCCTATAATTCACCCCTCCACTTT	CASSKGTGSSYNSPLHF	TRBV7-9	TRBD1	NA	TRBJ1-6
TGTGCCAGCAGTGAAGTGGGGAACACTGAAGCTTTCTTT	CASSEVGNTEAFF	TRBV25-1	NA	NA	TRBJ1-1
TGCGCCAGCAGAATGGGACTAGCGGAAAACAATGAGCAGTTCTTC	CASRMGLAENNEQFF	TRBV5-1	TRBD2	NA	TRBJ2-1
TGTGCCAGCAGGTTTTCAGGGTTCTACGAGCAGTACTTC	CASRFSGFYEQYF	TRBV28	NA	NA	TRBJ2-7
TGTGCCAGCAGTCTCTGGCTAGCGGGAGGTTACAATGAGCAGTTCTTC	CASSLWLAGGYNEQFF	TRBV27	TRBD2	few	TRBJ2-1
TGTGCCAGCAGTCGACTAGCGGGGGGGCTTGGGGCCAACGTCCTGACTTTC	CASSRLAGGLGANVLTF	TRBV7-6	TRBD2	NA	TRBJ2-6
TGTGCCAGCAGCTTAGACGGAGGGAACACTGAAGCTTTCTTT	CASSLDGGNTEAFF	TRBV7-9	NA	few	TRBJ1-1
TGTGCCAGCAGCTTGGTGAAAGGGCCCCAGCATTTT	CASSLVKGPQHF	TRBV5-6	NA	many	TRBJ1-5
TGTGCCAGCAGCAATCCGGGAACCATCGCGGGGGACATTCAGTACTTC	CASSNPGTIAGDIQYF	TRBV2	TRBD2	once	TRBJ2-4
TGTGCCAGCAGTTACCGGACCTCCTACAATGAGCAGTTCTTC	CASSYRTSYNEQFF	TRBV6-6	NA	NA	TRBJ2-1